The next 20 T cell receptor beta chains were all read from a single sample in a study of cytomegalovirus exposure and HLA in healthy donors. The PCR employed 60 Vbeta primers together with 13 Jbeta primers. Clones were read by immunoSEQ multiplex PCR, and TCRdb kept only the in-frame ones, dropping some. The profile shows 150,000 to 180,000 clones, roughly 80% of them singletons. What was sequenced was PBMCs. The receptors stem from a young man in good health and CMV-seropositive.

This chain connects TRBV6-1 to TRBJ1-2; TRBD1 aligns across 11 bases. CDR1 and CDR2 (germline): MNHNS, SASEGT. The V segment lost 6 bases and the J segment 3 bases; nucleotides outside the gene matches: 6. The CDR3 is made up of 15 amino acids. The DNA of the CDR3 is TGTGCCAGCAGCGCCCGGACAGGGGGCGACTATGGCTACACCTTC. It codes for CASSARTGGDYGYTF.

This CDR3 is CASSPFRTSGGRITDTQYF. The CDR3 nucleotides are TGTGCCAGCTCACCATTTCGGACTAGCGGGGGTAGAATCACAGATACGCAGTATTTT. The rearrangement joins TRBV18 to TRBJ2-3, with 13 bases aligning to TRBD2. This CDR3 spans 19 amino acids. J gave up 2 bases and V 2 bases, and 10 bases lay outside the gene matches. CDR1 is KGHSH and CDR2 is LQKENI in the germline V gene.

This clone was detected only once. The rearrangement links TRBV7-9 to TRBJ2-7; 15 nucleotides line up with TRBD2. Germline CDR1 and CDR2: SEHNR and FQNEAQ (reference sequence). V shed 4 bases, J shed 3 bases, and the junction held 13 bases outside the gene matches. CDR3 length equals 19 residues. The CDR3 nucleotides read TGTGCCAGCAGCTCTCCCGGGACTAGCGGGAGGTACTACAGCTACGAGCAGTACTTC. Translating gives CASSSPGTSGRYYSYEQYF.

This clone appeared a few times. The CDR3 sequence: CASSFEVTEAFF. CDR3 coding DNA: TGTGCCAGCAGTTTTGAGGTCACTGAAGCTTTCTTT. The V and J genes are TRBV6-5 and TRBJ1-1; D unresolved. CDR1 is MNHEY, CDR2 SVGAGI, per germline. V was trimmed by 4 bases and J by 4 bases, leaving 7 bases between them. The CDR3 sequence is 12 residues long.

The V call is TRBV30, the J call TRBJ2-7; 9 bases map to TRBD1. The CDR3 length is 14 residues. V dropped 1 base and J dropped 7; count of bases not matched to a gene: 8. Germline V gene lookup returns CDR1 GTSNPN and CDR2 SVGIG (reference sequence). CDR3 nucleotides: TGTGCCTGGAGTGGGACAGGGGCCCTAGAAGAGCAGTACTTC. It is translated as CAWSGTGALEEQYF.

The CDR3 DNA sequence: TGTGCCAGCAGCGGGACAAAGTATGGCTACACCTTC. Its protein product is CASSGTKYGYTF. V gene TRBV25-1 combines with J gene TRBJ1-2; maybe TRBD1 (6 bases). Trimming shortened V by 6 bases and J by 5 bases, and 10 bases separated the two germline ends. Germline CDR1 is MGHDK and CDR2 is SYGVNS. This CDR3 is 12 amino acids long.

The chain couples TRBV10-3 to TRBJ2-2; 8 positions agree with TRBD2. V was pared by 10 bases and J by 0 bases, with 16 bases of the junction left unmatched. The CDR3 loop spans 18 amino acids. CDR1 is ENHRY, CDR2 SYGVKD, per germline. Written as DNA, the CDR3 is TGTGCCACCGAAAACCCTTTACTAGCGGAGACGAACACCGGGGAGCTGTTTTTT. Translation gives CATENPLLAETNTGELFF.

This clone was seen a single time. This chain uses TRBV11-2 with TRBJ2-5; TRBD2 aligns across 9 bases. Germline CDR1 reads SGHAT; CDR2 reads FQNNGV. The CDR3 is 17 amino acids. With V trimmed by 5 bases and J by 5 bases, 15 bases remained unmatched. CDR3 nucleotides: TGTGCCAGCAGCCAGAGGGCGGCGGGAGGGACTTGGGAGACCCAGTACTTC. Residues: CASSQRAAGGTWETQYF. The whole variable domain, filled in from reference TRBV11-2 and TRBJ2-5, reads EAGVAQSPRYKIIEKRQSVAFWCNPISGHATLYWYQQILGQGPKLLIQFQNNGVVDDSQLPKDRFSAERLKGVDSTLKIQPAKLEDSAVYLCASSQRAAGGTWETQYFGPGTRLLVL.

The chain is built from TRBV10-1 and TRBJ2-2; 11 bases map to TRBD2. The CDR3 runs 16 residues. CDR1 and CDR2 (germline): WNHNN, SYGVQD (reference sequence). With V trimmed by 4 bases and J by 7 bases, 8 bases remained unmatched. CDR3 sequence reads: CASSATTSGRGGELFF. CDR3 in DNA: TGCGCCAGCAGTGCAACAACTAGCGGGAGAGGCGGGGAGCTGTTTTTT.

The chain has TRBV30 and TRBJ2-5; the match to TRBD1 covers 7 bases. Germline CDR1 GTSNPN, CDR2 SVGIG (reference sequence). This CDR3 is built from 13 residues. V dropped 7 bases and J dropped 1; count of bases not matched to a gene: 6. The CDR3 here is CASDRAGQETQYF. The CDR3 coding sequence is TGTGCCTCCGACAGGGCGGGCCAAGAGACCCAGTACTTC.

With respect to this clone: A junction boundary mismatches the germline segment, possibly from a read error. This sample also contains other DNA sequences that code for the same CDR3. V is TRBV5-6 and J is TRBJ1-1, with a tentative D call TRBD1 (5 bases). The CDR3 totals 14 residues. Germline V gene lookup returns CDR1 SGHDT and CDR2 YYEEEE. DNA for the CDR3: TGTGCCAGCAGCTTGCAGGGAATAGTAATAGAAGCCTTCTTT. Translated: CASSLQGIVIEAFF.

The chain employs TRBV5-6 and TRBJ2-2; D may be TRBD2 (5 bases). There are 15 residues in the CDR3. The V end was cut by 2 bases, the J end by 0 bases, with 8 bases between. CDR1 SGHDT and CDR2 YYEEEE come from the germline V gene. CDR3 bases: TGTGCCAGCAGCTTTACGGGGACGAACACCGGGGAGCTGTTTTTT. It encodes CASSFTGTNTGELFF.

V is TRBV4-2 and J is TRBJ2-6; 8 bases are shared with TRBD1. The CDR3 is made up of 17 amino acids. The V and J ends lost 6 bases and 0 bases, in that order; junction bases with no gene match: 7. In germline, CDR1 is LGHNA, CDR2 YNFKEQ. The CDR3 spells CASSNRDRSSGANVLTF. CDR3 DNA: TGTGCCAGCAGTAACCGGGACAGGAGCTCTGGGGCCAACGTCCTGACTTTC.

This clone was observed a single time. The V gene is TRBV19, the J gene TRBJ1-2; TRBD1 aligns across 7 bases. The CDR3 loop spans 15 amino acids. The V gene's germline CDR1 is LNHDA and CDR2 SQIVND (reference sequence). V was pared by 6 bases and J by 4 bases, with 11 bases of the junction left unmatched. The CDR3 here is CASSLMGQPSYGYTF. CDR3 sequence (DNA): TGTGCCAGTAGCTTAATGGGACAGCCGAGCTATGGCTACACCTTC.

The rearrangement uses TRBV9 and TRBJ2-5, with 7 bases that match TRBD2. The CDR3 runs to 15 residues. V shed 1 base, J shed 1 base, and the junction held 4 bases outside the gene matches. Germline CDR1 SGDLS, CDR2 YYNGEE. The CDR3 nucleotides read TGTGCCAGCAGCGTAATTGCGGGGGTCCAAGAGACCCAGTACTTC. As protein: CASSVIAGVQETQYF.

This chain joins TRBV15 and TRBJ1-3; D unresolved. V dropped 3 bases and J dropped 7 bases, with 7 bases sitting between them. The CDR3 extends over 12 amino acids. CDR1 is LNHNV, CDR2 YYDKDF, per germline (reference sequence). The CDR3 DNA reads TGTGCCACCAGCAGGGCAACCAACACCATATATTTT. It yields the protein CATSRATNTIYF.

The chain's CDR3 is CASSESLRPQHF. The CDR3, as DNA: TGTGCCAGCAGTGAAAGCCTACGGCCCCAGCATTTT. The chain combines TRBV6-1 with TRBJ1-5; D is unclear. Per germline, CDR1 MNHNS and CDR2 SASEGT. V lost 2 bases and J 9 bases, leaving 8 bases between the germline ends. The CDR3 has 12 residues.

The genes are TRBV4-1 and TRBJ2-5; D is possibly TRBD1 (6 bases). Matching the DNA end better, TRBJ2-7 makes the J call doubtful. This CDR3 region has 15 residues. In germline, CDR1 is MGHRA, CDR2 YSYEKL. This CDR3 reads CASSQEGVGGYEQYF. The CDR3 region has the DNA TGCGCCAGCAGCCAAGAGGGTGTAGGGGGCTACGAGCAGTACTTC.

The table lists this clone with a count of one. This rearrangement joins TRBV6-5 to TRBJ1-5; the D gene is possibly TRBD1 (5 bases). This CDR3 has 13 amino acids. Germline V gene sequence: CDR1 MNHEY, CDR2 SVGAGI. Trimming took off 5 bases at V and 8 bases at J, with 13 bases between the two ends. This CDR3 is CASSEVRVEPQHF. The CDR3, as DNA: TGTGCCAGCAGTGAGGTCAGGGTGGAGCCCCAGCATTTT.

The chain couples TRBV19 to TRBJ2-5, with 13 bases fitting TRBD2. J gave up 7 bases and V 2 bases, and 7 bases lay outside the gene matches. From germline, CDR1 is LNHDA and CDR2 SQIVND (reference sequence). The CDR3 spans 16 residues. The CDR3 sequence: CASSIPGTSGTVTQYF. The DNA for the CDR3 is TGTGCCAGTAGTATACCCGGGACTAGCGGGACCGTGACCCAGTACTTC.